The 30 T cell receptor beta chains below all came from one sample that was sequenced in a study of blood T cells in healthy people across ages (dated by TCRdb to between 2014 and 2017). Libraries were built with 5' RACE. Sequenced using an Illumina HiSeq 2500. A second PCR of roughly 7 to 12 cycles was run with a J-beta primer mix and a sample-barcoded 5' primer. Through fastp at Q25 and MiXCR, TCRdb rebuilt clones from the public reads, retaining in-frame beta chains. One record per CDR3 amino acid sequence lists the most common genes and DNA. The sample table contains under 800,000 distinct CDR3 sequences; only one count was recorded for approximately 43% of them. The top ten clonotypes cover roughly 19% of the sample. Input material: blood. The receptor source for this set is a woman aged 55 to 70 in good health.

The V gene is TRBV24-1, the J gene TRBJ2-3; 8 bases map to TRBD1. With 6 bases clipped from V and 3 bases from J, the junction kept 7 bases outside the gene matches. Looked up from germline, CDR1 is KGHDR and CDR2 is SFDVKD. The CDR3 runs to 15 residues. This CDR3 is CATSPRTGNTDTQYF. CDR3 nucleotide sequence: TGTGCCACCAGTCCCAGGACAGGGAATACAGATACGCAGTATTTT.

Written as DNA, the CDR3 is TGTGCCAGCAGCCAGGGGTCACACACAGATACGCAGTATTTT. Amino acids: CASSQGSHTDTQYF. The rearrangement joins TRBV6-1 to TRBJ2-3; D perhaps matches TRBD1 (6 bases). The germline gives CDR1 MNHNS, CDR2 SASEGT. Between the trimmed V and J ends, which lost 6 bases and 2 bases, there was a span of 12 bases. The CDR3 length is 14 residues.

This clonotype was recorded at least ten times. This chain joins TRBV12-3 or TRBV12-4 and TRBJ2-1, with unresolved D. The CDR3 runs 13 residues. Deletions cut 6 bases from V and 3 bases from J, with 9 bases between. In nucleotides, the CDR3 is TGTGCCAGCAGCCCATTGCTCTACAATGAGCAGTTCTTC. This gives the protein CASSPLLYNEQFF.

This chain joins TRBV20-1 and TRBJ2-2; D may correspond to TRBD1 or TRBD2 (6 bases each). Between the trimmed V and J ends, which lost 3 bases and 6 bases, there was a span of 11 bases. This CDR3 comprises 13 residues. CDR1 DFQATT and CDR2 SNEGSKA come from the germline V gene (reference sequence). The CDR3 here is CSAREGVSGELFF. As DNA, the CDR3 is TGCAGTGCTAGGGAGGGGGTGTCCGGGGAGCTGTTTTTT.

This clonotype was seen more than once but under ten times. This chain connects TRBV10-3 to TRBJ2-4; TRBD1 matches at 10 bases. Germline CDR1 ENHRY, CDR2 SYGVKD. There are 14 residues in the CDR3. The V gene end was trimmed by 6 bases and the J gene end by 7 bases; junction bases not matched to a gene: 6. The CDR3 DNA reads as TGTGCCATCAGAGCCGGGACAGGGGCCAACATTCAGTACTTC. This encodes CAIRAGTGANIQYF.

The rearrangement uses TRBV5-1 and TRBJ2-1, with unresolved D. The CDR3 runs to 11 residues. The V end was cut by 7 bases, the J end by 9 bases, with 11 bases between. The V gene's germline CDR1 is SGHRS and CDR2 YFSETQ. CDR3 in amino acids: CASGSLREQFF. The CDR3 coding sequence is TGCGCCAGCGGCTCTCTTCGTGAGCAGTTCTTC. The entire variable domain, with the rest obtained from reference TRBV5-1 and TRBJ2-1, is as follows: KAGVTQTPRYLIKTRGQQVTLSCSPISGHRSVSWYQQTPGQGLQFLFEYFSETQRNKGNFPGRFSGRQFSNSRSEMNVSTLELGDSALYLCASGSLREQFFGPGTRLTVL.

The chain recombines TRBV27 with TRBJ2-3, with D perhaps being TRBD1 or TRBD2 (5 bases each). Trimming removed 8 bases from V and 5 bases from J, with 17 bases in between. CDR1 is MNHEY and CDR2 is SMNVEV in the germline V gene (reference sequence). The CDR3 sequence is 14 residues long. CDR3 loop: CASGGPYGGDTQYF. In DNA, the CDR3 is TGTGCCAGCGGGGGTCCTTACGGAGGAGATACGCAGTATTTT.

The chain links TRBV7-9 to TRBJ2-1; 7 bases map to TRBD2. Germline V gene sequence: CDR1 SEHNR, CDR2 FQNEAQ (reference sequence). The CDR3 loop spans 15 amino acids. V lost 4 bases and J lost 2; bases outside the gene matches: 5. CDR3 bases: TGTGCCAGCAGCTCTCCCGGGACTACCTACAATGAGCAGTTCTTC. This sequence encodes CASSSPGTTYNEQFF.

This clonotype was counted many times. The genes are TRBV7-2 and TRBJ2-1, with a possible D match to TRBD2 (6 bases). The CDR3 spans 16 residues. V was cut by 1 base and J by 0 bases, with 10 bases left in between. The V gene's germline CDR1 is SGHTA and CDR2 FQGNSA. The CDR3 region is CASSLVGGSSYNEQFF. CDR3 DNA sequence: TGTGCCAGCAGCTTAGTTGGGGGGAGCTCCTACAATGAGCAGTTCTTC.

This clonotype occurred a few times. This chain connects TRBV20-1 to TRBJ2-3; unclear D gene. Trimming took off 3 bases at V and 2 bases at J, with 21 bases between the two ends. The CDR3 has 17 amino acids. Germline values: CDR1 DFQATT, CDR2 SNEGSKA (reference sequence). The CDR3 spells CSASRSGTAWNTDTQYF. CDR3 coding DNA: TGCAGTGCTAGTAGATCCGGTACCGCCTGGAACACAGATACGCAGTATTTT.

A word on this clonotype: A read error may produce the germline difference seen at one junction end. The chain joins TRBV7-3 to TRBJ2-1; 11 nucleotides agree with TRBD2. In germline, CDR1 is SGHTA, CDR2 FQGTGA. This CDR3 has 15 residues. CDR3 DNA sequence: TGTGCCAGCACCTTAGGGACTAGCGGTAACAATGAGCAGTTCTTC. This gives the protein CASTLGTSGNNEQFF. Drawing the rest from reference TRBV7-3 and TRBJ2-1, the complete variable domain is GAGVSQTPSNKVTEKGKYVELRCDPISGHTALYWYRQSLGQGPEFLIYFQGTGAADDSGLPNDRFFAVRPEGSVSTLKIQRTERGDSAVYLCASTLGTSGNNEQFFGPGTRLTVL.

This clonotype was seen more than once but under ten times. CDR3 protein: CASSVGGRITDTQYF. CDR3 nucleotide sequence: TGTGCCAGCAGCGTTGGCGGGAGGATCACAGATACGCAGTATTTT. The chain employs TRBV9 and TRBJ2-3; 8 bases match TRBD2. The V gene's germline CDR1 is SGDLS and CDR2 YYNGEE. The CDR3 has 15 amino acids. The trim removed 2 bases at V and 2 bases at J, leaving 4 bases unmatched.

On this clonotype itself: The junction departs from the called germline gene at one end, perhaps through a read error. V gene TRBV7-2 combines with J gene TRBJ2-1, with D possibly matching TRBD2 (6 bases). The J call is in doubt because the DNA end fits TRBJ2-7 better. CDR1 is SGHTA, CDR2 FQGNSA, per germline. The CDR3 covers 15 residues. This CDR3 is CASSLGRDFNNEQYF. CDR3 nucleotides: TGTGCTAGCAGCTTGGGGCGGGACTTCAACAATGAGCAGTACTTC.

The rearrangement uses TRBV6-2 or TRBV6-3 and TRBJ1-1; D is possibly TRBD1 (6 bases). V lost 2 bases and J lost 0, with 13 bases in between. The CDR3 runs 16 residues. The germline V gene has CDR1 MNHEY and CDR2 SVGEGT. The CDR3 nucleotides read TGTGCCAGCAGTTACCCATTCCGGGGGCTGAACACTGAAGCTTTCTTT. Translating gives CASSYPFRGLNTEAFF.

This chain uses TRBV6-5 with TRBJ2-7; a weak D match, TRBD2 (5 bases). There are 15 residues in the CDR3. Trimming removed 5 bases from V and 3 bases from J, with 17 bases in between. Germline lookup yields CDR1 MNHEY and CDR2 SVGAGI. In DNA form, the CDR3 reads TGTGCCAGCAGTCCCGCGGATGGGAGTCTCTACGAGCAGTACTTC. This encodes CASSPADGSLYEQYF.

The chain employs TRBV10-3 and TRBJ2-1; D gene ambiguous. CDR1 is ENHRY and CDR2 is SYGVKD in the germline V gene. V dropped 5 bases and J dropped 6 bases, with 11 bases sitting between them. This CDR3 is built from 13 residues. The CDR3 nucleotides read TGTGCCATCAGTACCCTAAGCCCCAATGAGCAGTTCTTC. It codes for CAISTLSPNEQFF.

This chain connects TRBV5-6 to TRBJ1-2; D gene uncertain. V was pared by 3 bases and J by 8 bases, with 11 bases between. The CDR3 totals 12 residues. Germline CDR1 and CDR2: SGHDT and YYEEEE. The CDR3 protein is CASSSSDRGYTF. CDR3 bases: TGTGCCAGCAGCTCCTCGGACCGGGGCTACACCTTC.

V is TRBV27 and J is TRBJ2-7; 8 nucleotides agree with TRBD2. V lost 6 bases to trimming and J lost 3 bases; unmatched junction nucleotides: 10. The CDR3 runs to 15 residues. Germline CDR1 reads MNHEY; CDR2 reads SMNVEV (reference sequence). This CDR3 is CASSPSGPPIYEQYF. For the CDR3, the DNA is TGTGCCAGCAGCCCTAGCGGGCCGCCTATCTACGAGCAGTACTTC.

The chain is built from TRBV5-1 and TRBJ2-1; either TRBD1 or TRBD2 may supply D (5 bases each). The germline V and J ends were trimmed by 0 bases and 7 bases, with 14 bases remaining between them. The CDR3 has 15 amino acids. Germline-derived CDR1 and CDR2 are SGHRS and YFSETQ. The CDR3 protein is CASSLGAGRGNEQFF. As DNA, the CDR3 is TGCGCCAGCAGCTTGGGGGCAGGGAGAGGGAATGAGCAGTTCTTC.

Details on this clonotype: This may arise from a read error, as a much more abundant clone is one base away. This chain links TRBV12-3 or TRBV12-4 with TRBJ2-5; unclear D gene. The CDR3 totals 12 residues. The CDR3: CASSVVQGTQYF. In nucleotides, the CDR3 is TGTGCCAGCAGTGTGGTCCAAGGGACCCAGTACTTC.

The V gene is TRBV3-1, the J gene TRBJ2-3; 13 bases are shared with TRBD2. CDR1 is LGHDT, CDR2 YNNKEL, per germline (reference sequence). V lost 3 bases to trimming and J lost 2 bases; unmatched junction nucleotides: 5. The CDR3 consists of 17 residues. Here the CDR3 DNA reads TGTGCCAGCAGCCACACTAGCGGGGGGGCCCTCACAGATACGCAGTATTTT. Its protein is CASSHTSGGALTDTQYF.

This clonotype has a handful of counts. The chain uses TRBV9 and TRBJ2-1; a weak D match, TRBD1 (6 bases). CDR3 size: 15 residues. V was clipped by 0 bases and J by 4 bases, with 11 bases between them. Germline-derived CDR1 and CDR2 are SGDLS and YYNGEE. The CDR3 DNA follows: TGTGCCAGCAGCGTAGCCCGAGGGGGTTACAATGAGCAGTTCTTC. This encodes CASSVARGGYNEQFF.

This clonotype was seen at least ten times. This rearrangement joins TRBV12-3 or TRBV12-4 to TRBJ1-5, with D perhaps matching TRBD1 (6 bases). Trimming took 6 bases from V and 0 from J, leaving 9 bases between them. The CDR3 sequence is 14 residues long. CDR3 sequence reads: CASSLQGSNQPQHF. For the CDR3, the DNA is TGTGCCAGCAGCTTACAGGGTAGCAATCAGCCCCAGCATTTT.

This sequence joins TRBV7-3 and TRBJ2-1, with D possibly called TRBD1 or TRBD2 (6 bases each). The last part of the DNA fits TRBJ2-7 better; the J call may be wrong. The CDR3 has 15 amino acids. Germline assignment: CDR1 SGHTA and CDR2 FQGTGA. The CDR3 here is CASSFSGGRYNEQYF. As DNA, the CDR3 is TGTGCCAGCAGCTTTTCCGGGGGCCGCTACAATGAGCAGTACTTC.

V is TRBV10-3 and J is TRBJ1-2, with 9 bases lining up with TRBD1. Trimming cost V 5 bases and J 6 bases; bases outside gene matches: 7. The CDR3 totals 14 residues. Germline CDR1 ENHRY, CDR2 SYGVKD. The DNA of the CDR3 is TGTGCCATCAGTAAAACAGGGGGCGTTGATGGCTACACCTTC. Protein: CAISKTGGVDGYTF.

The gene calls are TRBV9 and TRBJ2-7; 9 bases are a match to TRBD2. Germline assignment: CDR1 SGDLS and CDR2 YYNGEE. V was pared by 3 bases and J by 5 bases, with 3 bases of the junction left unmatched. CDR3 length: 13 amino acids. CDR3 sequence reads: CASSAGLAHEQYF. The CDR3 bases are TGTGCCAGCAGCGCGGGACTAGCCCACGAGCAGTACTTC.

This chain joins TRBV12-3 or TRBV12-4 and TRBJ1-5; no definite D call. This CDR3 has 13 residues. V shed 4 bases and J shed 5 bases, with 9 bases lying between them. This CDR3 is CASSYTQYQPQHF. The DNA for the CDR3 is TGTGCCAGCAGTTACACGCAGTATCAGCCCCAGCATTTT.

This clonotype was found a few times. CDR3 amino acids: CASSLGTSGGFYEQYF. CDR3 in DNA: TGTGCCAGCAGCTTGGGGACTAGCGGGGGGTTCTACGAGCAGTACTTC. The chain couples TRBV13 to TRBJ2-7; 15 nucleotides match TRBD2. The germline V gene encodes CDR1 PRHDT and CDR2 FYEKMQ (reference sequence). The CDR3 runs 16 residues. The J segment lost 3 bases and the V segment lost 3 bases, leaving 3 bases of the junction unmatched.

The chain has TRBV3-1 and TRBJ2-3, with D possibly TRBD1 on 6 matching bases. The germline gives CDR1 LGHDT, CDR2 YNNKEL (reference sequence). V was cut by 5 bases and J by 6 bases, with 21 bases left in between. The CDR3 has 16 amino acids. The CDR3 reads CASSFPREQGADTQYF. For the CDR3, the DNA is TGTGCCAGCAGCTTCCCCCGAGAACAGGGCGCGGATACGCAGTATTTT.

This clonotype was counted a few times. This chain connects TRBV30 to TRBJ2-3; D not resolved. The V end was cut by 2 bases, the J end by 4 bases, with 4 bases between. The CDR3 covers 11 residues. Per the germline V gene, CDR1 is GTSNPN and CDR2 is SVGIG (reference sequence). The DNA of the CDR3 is TGTGCCTGGAGTCAGGCAGATACGCAGTATTTT. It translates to CAWSQADTQYF.